Listed here is a single TCR beta chain. Germline V gene lookup returns CDR1 KGHDR and CDR2 SFDVKD. V trimming: 3 bases; J trimming: 5 bases; junction bases outside the gene matches: 9. This CDR3 has 16 residues. Some clones are missing from TCRdb's copy, which holds only in-frame ones; the method was immunoSEQ multiplex PCR. This table has 100,000 to 150,000 clones, around 93% appearing once. The data derive from a study of control samples from healthy donors and cancer patients. The source is a man aged 18-30 years in good health. The source material was blood. The J gene is TRBJ2-5, the V gene TRBV24-1; the match to TRBD1 covers 9 bases. The DNA of the CDR3 is TGTGCCACCAGTGATGCCAGACAGGGGGACGGGGAGACCCAGTACTTC. Its protein product is CATSDARQGDGETQYF.